The rows below give T cell receptor beta chains drawn from one sample of a study of CD8 T cells in ankylosing spondylitis. Via MiXCR, TCRdb re-called the 5' RACE reads, giving one row per CDR3 protein. This table has more than 500,000 distinct CDR3 sequences, approximately 5.3% appearing once. Specimen: blood, either unsorted or a sorted T cell fraction (not recorded which). All receptors come from a male donor with ankylosing spondylitis. CDR3s include the opening cysteine and the closing phenylalanine or tryptophan. D genes are given only for firm matches. Clone sizes are given selectively: once, few, many, or a class where the clone is expanded.

J	V	D	size	CDR3	DNA
TRBJ2-3	TRBV29-1	.	many	CSSRSGTDTQYF	TGCAGCTCCCGCTCGGGGACAGATACGCAGTATTTT
TRBJ2-5	TRBV3-1	.	many	CASSPPQGGLQETQYF	TGTGCCAGCAGCCCCCCGCAAGGAGGCCTCCAAGAGACCCAGTACTTC
TRBJ1-5	TRBV12-3/TRBV12-4	.	many	CASSFLSKGPQHF	TGTGCCAGCAGTTTTTTGTCAAAGGGACCCCAGCATTTT
TRBJ2-2	TRBV29-1	TRBD1	many	CSVAGTGGGTGELFF	TGCAGCGTTGCCGGTACAGGGGGTGGCACCGGGGAGCTGTTTTTT
TRBJ2-7	TRBV7-2	.	many	CASSPTAKLYEQYF	TGTGCCAGCAGTCCGACAGCAAAACTATACGAGCAGTACTTC
TRBJ2-7	TRBV15	.	.	CATSRGSGQYF	TGTGCCACCAGCAGGGGCTCGGGGCAGTACTTC
TRBJ2-1	TRBV29-1	TRBD2	many	CSRQRQGVWTSGPYYNEQFF	TGCAGCAGACAGAGACAGGGGGTTTGGACTAGCGGGCCCTACTACAATGAGCAGTTCTTC
TRBJ2-1	TRBV5-1	.	.	CASSLVVSYNEQFF	TGCGCCAGCAGCTTGGTGGTCTCCTACAATGAGCAGTTCTTC
TRBJ1-1	TRBV7-2	.	many	CASIRSGNTEAFF	TGTGCCAGCATCCGATCCGGCAACACTGAAGCTTTCTTT
TRBJ2-4	TRBV20-1	.	many	CSASGGDTSENIQYF	TGCAGTGCTAGTGGGGGGGACACGTCTGAAAACATTCAGTACTTC
TRBJ2-3	TRBV6-5	.	many	CASSYSLIADTQYF	TGTGCCAGCAGTTACTCCTTGATCGCAGATACGCAGTATTTT
TRBJ1-5	TRBV12-3/TRBV12-4	.	many	CASSSVWGDFVSNQPQHF	TGTGCCAGCAGTTCGGTCTGGGGGGACTTCGTTAGCAATCAGCCCCAGCATTTT
TRBJ1-1	TRBV20-1	.	many	CSAEHRDSNTEAFF	TGCAGTGCTGAACACAGGGATTCGAACACTGAAGCTTTCTTT
TRBJ1-1	TRBV10-3	.	many	CAISESRGWLAFF	TGTGCCATCAGTGAGTCTAGGGGCTGGTTAGCTTTCTTT
TRBJ2-3	TRBV3-1	.	.	CASSQVPAGDTQYF	TGTGCCAGCAGCCAAGTTCCAGCCGGAGATACGCAGTATTTT
TRBJ2-5	TRBV7-3	TRBD2	few	CASSRTSAETQYF	TGTGCCAGCAGTAGGACTAGTGCAGAGACCCAGTACTTC
TRBJ2-7	TRBV7-9	.	many	CASSRPDSYEQYF	TGTGCCAGCAGCCGACCCGACAGCTACGAGCAGTACTTC
TRBJ2-7	TRBV24-1	.	many	CATSDGDALDEQYF	TGTGCCACCAGTGATGGGGACGCCCTAGATGAGCAGTACTTC
TRBJ2-1	TRBV6-1	.	.	CASSTVLAKRSYNEQFF	TGTGCCAGCAGCACCGTATTAGCGAAACGCTCCTACAATGAGCAGTTCTTC
TRBJ1-4	TRBV18	.	.	CASSPGGFGEKLFF	TGTGCCAGCTCACCAGGCGGGTTTGGTGAAAAACTGTTTTTT
TRBJ2-7	TRBV10-3	TRBD1	many	CAIAGQGSYEQYF	TGTGCCATCGCGGGACAGGGGTCCTACGAGCAGTACTTC
TRBJ2-1	TRBV10-3	TRBD1	few	CAISPRDRDEQFF	TGTGCCATCAGTCCACGGGACAGGGATGAGCAGTTCTTC
TRBJ2-1	TRBV7-2	TRBD2	few	CASSWGLAGVEQFF	TGTGCCAGCAGCTGGGGACTAGCGGGTGTTGAGCAGTTCTTC
TRBJ2-1	TRBV29-1	.	many	CSARDRSSYNEQFF	TGCAGCGCCAGGGACCGGAGCTCCTACAATGAGCAGTTCTTC
TRBJ2-4	TRBV20-1	.	few	CSARDAIAVQYF	TGCAGTGCTAGAGATGCTATCGCGGTTCAGTACTTC
TRBJ2-5	TRBV9	.	many	CASSVGTQETQYF	TGCGCCAGCAGCGTCGGAACACAAGAGACCCAGTACTTC
TRBJ1-1	TRBV27	TRBD1	many	CASSRTGWKEAFF	TGTGCCAGCAGTCGGACAGGGTGGAAGGAAGCTTTCTTT
TRBJ2-7	TRBV7-9	.	few	CASSPGALYEQYF	TGTGCCAGCAGCCCGGGCGCCCTTTATGAGCAGTACTTC
TRBJ2-1	TRBV7-3	.	many	CASSLHPQASSYNEQFF	TGTGCCAGCAGCTTACACCCACAGGCGAGCTCCTACAATGAGCAGTTCTTC
TRBJ2-3	TRBV4-1	.	many	CASSQDLVRSTDTQYF	TGCGCCAGCAGCCAAGATCTGGTCCGGAGCACAGATACGCAGTATTTT
TRBJ2-5	TRBV7-3	TRBD1	few	CASSSDRAGETQYF	TGTGCCAGCAGCTCTGACAGGGCAGGGGAGACCCAGTACTTC
TRBJ2-4	TRBV6-2/TRBV6-3	TRBD1	.	CASSRTGSPHIQYF	TGTGCCAGCAGCCGGACAGGGTCTCCGCACATTCAGTACTTC
TRBJ2-3	TRBV7-2	TRBD2	.	CASSPGLAGAVVQYF	TGTGCCAGCAGCCCGGGACTAGCGGGAGCTGTGGTGCAGTATTTT
TRBJ1-1	TRBV4-3	.	many	CASSQDFGRENTEAFF	TGCGCCAGCAGCCAAGATTTCGGCAGGGAGAACACTGAAGCTTTCTTT
TRBJ2-1	TRBV12-3/TRBV12-4	.	.	CASRGGEQFF	TGTGCCAGCAGGGGAGGCGAGCAGTTCTTC
TRBJ1-4	TRBV20-1	.	many	CSAIRSNEKLFF	TGCAGTGCTATTAGGTCTAATGAAAAACTGTTTTTT
TRBJ2-5	TRBV9	.	many	CASSVGWQETQYF	TGTGCCAGCAGCGTAGGATGGCAAGAGACCCAGTACTTC
TRBJ2-2	TRBV5-3	.	.	CAISLGMLSWELFF	TGTGCCATCAGCCTGGGGATGCTCAGCTGGGAGCTGTTTTTT
TRBJ1-1	TRBV12-3/TRBV12-4	.	many	CASSRQRNTEAFF	TGTGCCAGCAGCCGACAGCGGAACACTGAAGCTTTCTTT
TRBJ2-7	TRBV12-3/TRBV12-4	TRBD2	.	CASRLAGGPSEQYF	TGTGCCAGCAGACTAGCGGGAGGGCCAAGCGAGCAGTACTTC
TRBJ2-7	TRBV7-2	.	many	CASSSPRDLGLEQYF	TGTGCCAGCAGCTCCCCCCGGGATCTGGGCTTGGAGCAGTACTTC
TRBJ1-1	TRBV4-1	TRBD1	many	CASSQRQGMGRTEAFF	TGCGCCAGCAGCCAACGACAGGGGATGGGGCGGACTGAAGCTTTCTTT
TRBJ1-5	TRBV15	.	many	CATSRVQGWDQPQHF	TGTGCCACCAGCAGAGTTCAGGGATGGGATCAGCCCCAGCATTTT
TRBJ2-5	TRBV5-1	TRBD1	many	CASSLGQGVEETQYF	TGCGCCAGCAGCCTGGGACAGGGAGTCGAAGAGACCCAGTACTTC
TRBJ2-6	TRBV6-4	.	many	CASSDSGGSGANVLTF	TGTGCCAGCAGTGACTCAGGGGGCTCTGGGGCCAACGTCCTGACTTTC
TRBJ1-3	TRBV5-1	.	many	CASSFDPGNTIYF	TGCGCCAGCAGCTTCGACCCTGGAAACACCATATATTTT